The rows below give T cell receptor beta chains drawn from one sample of a study of CD8 T cells in Susac syndrome. TCRdb re-analysed the immunoSEQ multiplex PCR reads in MiXCR, keeping a single row per CDR3 protein. The sample consists of about 140,000 distinct CDR3 sequences, under 97% of them appearing once. Sequenced sample: CD4+ T cells from PBMCs. These receptors all stem from a human donor with Susac syndrome. Both conserved end residues are trimmed from each CDR3. Clone size is given for some rows only: seen once, a few or many times, or a class if the clone is expanded.

j_call,v_call,clone_size,cdr3_aa
TRBJ1-1,TRBV28,-,AIWDTYTEAF
TRBJ2-4,TRBV19,-,ASSINPLLAGAKNIQY
TRBJ2-1,TRBV7-9,-,ASSPDRGGQF
TRBJ2-3,TRBV7-2,-,ASSPGAGADTQY
TRBJ1-2,TRBV3-1,-,ASSQTRDLGYT
TRBJ2-3,TRBV12-3/TRBV12-4,-,ASSLTGISTDTQY
TRBJ1-1,TRBV29-1,-,SVGPRTVNTEAF
TRBJ2-3,TRBV10-3,once,AIRGVSTDTQY
TRBJ2-5,TRBV29-1,once,SVGTPGAETQY
TRBJ2-5,TRBV7-9,-,ASSLGDRVVETQY
TRBJ2-6,TRBV9,-,ASSPGLAAGANVLT
TRBJ2-1,TRBV5-1,-,ASSPTSGGNNEQF
TRBJ1-6,TRBV20-1,-,SAKAPGQGLSPLH
TRBJ2-7,TRBV28,-,ASTQQGGPSPAN
TRBJ2-5,TRBV5-4,-,ASSSDREETQY
TRBJ1-4,TRBV18,-,ASSPPGVREKLF
TRBJ1-2,TRBV13,-,ASSRRDTYYGYT
TRBJ2-1,TRBV12-3/TRBV12-4,-,ASTQRESKNEQF
TRBJ2-5,TRBV20-1,-,SARDSTGTVQETQY
TRBJ1-5,TRBV15,-,ATSTYAPVGNQPQH
TRBJ1-3,TRBV7-9,-,ASSFSTEGNTIY
TRBJ2-5,TRBV29-1,-,SVELAFRGETQY
TRBJ2-6,TRBV10-3,few,AISEPMPWSGANVLT
TRBJ2-5,TRBV5-4,-,ASSRGDFQETQY
TRBJ1-1,TRBV28,-,ASGVGEVNTEAF
TRBJ1-5,TRBV12-3/TRBV12-4,once,ASSYFIIGTGSRQPQH
TRBJ2-3,TRBV9,once,ASSVGGVNTQY
TRBJ2-3,TRBV5-8,-,ASSAEPYTDTQY
TRBJ1-2,TRBV2,-,ASRPDGGGYT
TRBJ2-2,TRBV2,-,ASRGTGSNTGELF
TRBJ1-5,TRBV7-9,once,ASSVQGNQPQH
TRBJ1-2,TRBV25-1,-,ASSPGGGVGGYT
TRBJ2-4,TRBV14,-,ASSHTSGYLNIQY
TRBJ1-1,TRBV14,-,ASSQDGVRGAF
TRBJ2-7,TRBV29-1,-,SVGPGSYEQY
TRBJ2-5,TRBV7-6,-,ASSLVMGQETQY
TRBJ2-1,TRBV5-4,-,ASSLCSVTANEQF
TRBJ2-1,TRBV3-1,-,ASSHGGRMNEQF